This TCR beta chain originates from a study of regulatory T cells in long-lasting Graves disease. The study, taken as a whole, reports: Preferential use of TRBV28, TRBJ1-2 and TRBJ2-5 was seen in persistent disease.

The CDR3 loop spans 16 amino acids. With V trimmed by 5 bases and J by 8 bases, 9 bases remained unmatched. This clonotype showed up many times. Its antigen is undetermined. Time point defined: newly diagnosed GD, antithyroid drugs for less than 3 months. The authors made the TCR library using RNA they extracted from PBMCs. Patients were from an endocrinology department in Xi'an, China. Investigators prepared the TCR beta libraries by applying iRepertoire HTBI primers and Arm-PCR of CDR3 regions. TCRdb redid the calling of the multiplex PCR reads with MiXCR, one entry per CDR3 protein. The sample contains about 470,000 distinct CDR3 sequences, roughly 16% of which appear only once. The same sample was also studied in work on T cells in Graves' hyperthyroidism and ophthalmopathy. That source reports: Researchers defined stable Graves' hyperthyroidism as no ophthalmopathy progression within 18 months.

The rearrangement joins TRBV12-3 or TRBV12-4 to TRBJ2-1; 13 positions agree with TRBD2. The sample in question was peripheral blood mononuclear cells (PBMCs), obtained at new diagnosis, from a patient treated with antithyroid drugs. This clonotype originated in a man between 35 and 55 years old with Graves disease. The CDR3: CASSEGLAGYGDEQFF. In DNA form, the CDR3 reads TGTGCCAGCAGTGAGGGACTAGCGGGATACGGGGATGAGCAGTTCTTC.